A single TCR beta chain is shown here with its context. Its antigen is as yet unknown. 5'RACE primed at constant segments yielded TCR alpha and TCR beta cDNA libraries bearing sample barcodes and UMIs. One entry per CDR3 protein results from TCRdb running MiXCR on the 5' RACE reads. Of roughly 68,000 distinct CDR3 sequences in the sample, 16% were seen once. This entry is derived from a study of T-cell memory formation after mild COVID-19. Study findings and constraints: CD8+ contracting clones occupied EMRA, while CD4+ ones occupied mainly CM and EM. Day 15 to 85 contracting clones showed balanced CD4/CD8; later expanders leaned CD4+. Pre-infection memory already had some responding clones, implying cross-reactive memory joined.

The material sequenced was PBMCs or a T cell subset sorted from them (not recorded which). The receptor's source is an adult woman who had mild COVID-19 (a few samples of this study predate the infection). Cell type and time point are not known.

Here the CDR3 reads CASSQDPGLADYNEQFF. In DNA, the CDR3 is TGCGCCAGCAGCCAAGATCCGGGACTAGCGGACTACAATGAGCAGTTCTTC. V gene TRBV4-3 combines with J gene TRBJ2-1; 11 bases match TRBD2. V shed 0 bases and J 3 bases; nucleotides not matched to a gene: 4. Germline V gene data show CDR1 as LGHNA and CDR2 as YSLEER. This CDR3 contains 17 residues.